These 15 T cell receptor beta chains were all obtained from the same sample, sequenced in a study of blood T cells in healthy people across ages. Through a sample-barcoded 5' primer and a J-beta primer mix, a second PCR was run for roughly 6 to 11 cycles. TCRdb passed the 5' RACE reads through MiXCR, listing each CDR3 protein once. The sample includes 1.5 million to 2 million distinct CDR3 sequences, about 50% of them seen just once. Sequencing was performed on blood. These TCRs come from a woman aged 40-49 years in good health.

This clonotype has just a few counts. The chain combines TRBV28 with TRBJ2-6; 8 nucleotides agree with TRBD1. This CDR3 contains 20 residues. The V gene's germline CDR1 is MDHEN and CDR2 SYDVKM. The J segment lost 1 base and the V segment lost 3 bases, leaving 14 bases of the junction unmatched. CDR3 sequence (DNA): TGTGCCAGCAGTTTTGGGTTGGGCAGGGGGCGGTCTTCTGGGGCCAACGTCCTGACTTTC. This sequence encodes CASSFGLGRGRSSGANVLTF.

In nucleotides, the CDR3 is TGCAGCGTTTGGAGAGGCACAGATACGCAGTATTTT. It translates to CSVWRGTDTQYF. The chain links TRBV29-1 to TRBJ2-3; no definite D call. From germline, CDR1 is SQVTM and CDR2 ANQGSEA. This CDR3 has 12 residues. Trimming cost V 5 bases and J 1 base, with 7 bases left between them.

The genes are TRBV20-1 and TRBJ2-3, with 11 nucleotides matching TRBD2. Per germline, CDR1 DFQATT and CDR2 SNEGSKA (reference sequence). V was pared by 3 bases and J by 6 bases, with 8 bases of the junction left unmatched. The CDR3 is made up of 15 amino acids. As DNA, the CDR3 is TGCAGTGCTAGTGCTCTAGCGGGGGGTTGGGATACGCAGTATTTT. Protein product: CSASALAGGWDTQYF.

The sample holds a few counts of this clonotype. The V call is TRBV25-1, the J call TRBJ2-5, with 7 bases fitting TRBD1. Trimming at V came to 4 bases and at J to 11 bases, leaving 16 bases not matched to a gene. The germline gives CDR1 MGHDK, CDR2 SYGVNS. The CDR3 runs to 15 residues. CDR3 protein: CASSAPDRAFEEQYF. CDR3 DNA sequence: TGTGCCAGCAGTGCCCCCGACAGGGCATTCGAAGAGCAGTACTTC. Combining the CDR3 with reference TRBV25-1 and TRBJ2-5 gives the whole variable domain EADIYQTPRYLVIGTGKKITLECSQTMGHDKMYWYQQDPGMELHLIHYSYGVNSTEKGDLSSESTVSRIRTEHFPLTLESARPSHTSQYLCASSAPDRAFEEQYFGPGTRLLVL.

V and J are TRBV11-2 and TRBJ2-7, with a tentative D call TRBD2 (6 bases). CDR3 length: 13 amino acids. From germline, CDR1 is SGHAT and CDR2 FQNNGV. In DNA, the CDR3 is TGTGCGGTAGTCGGGGACTTTGGCGACGAGCAGTACTTC. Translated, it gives CAVVGDFGDEQYF.

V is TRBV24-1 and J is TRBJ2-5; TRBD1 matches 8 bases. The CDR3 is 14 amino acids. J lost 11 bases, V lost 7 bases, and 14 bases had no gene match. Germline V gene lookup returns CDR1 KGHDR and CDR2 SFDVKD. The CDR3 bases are TGTGCCACCAGGGCGACAGGGGTGTCGGGTGGGCAGTACTTC. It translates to CATRATGVSGGQYF.

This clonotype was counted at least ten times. The CDR3 region has the DNA TGTGCCAGCAGCTTAGAAGCAGCTTATGGCTACACCTTC. It codes for CASSLEAAYGYTF. The chain employs TRBV7-9 and TRBJ1-2; D is ambiguous. Germline CDR1 and CDR2: SEHNR and FQNEAQ (reference sequence). The germline V and J ends were trimmed by 1 base and 5 bases, with 8 bases remaining between them. The CDR3 contains 13 residues.

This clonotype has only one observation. CDR3 coding DNA: TGCAGTGCTAGGGACAGGCGACGGCCATATGGCTACACCTTC. This sequence encodes CSARDRRRPYGYTF. The chain has TRBV20-1 and TRBJ1-2; 7 bases line up with TRBD1. This CDR3 comprises 14 residues. The trim removed 3 bases at V and 5 bases at J, leaving 9 bases unmatched. The germline V gene has CDR1 DFQATT and CDR2 SNEGSKA (reference sequence).

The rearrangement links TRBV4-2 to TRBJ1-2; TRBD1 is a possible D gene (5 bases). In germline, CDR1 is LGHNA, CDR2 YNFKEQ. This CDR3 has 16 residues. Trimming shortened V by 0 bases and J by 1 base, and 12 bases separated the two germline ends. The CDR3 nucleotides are TGTGCCAGCAGCCAAGACGGGGGAGGGAGTAACTATGGCTACACCTTC. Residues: CASSQDGGGSNYGYTF.

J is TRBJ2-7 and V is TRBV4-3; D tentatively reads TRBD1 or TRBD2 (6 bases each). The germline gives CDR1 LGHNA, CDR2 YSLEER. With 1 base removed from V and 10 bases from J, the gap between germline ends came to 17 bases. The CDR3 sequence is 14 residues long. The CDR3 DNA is TGCGCCAGCAGCCAAGTAACGGGGGCGACCGCCCAGTACTTC. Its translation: CASSQVTGATAQYF.

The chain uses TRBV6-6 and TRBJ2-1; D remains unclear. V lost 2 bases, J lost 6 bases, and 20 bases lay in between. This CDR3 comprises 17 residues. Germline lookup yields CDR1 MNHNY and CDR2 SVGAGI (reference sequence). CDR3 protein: CASSYRPRTVLSNEQFF. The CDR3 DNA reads TGTGCCAGCAGTTACCGTCCCCGTACCGTCTTGAGCAATGAGCAGTTCTTC.

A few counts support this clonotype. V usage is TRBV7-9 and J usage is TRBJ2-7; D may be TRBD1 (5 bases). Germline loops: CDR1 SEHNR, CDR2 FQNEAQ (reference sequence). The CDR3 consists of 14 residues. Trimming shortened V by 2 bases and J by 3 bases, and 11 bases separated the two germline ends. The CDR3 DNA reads TGTGCCAGCAGCTTAAGTAGGGGCCACTACGAGCAGTACTTC. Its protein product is CASSLSRGHYEQYF.

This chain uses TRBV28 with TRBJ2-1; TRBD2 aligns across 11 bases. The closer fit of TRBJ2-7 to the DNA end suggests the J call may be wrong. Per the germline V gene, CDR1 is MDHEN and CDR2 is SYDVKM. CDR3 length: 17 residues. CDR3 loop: CASSTGTSGPSGNEQYF. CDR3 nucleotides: TGTGCCAGCAGCACCGGGACTAGCGGCCCCTCAGGCAATGAGCAGTACTTC.

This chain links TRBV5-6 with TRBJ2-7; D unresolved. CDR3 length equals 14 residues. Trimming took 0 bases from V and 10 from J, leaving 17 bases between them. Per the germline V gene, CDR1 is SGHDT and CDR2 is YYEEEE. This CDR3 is CASSLVIGGQSQYF. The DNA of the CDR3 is TGTGCCAGCAGCTTGGTAATCGGCGGCCAGTCCCAGTACTTC.

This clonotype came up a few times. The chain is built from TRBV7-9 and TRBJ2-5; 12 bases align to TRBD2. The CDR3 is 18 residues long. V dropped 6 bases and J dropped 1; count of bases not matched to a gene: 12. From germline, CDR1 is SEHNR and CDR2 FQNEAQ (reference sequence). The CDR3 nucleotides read TGTGCCAGCAGTCAGCGACTAGCGGGAGTAGGGGCCCAAGAGACCCAGTACTTC. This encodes CASSQRLAGVGAQETQYF.